This TCR beta chain was found in a study of shared clonotypes between healthy human individuals. Background on the study: Three plates were used per donor for CD4 naive, three for CD4 memory, two for CD8 naive and one for CD8 memory.

The method was immunoSEQ multiplex PCR; TCRdb's version includes in-frame clones alone and lacks a portion of them. The table lists a few hundred thousand clones, over 60% of them singletons. Germline V lookup: CDR1 MNHNY, CDR2 SVGAGI (reference sequence). V lost 6 bases, J lost 2 bases, and 1 base stayed unmatched. The CDR3 length is 12 residues. The TCR was taken from a man aged 25-45 years in good health. Material for sequencing was memory CD4+ T cells sorted from blood. Sample subset: CD45RA-negative fraction. This chain links TRBV6-6 with TRBJ2-7; 7 bases match TRBD1. This chain's CDR3 is CASSQGAYEQYF. DNA of the CDR3: TGTGCCAGCAGCCAGGGGGCCTACGAGCAGTACTTC.